The 15 T cell receptor beta chains given below trace back to one sample, sequenced in a study of blood T cell repertoires in COVID-19. The protocol was immunoSEQ multiplex PCR, while the TCRdb copy is restricted to in-frame clones and leaves out a portion. The table records 220,000 or so clones, about nine tenths of them present only once. Sequencing input: peripheral blood. Receptors originate from a man aged 55-75 years who had recovered from COVID-19.

This clone was seen only once. This chain uses TRBV27 with TRBJ2-7; no clear D gene. The V end was cut by 1 base, the J end by 4 bases, with 11 bases between. Germline V gene data show CDR1 as MNHEY and CDR2 as SMNVEV (reference sequence). The CDR3 is 14 residues long. The CDR3, as DNA: TGTGCCAGCAGTTTATACGGAGACGGGTACGAGCAGTACTTC. Encoded protein: CASSLYGDGYEQYF.

The J gene is TRBJ1-5, the V gene TRBV18; D perhaps matches TRBD1 (5 bases). This CDR3 is 13 amino acids long. CDR1 is KGHSH, CDR2 LQKENI, per germline. Trimming cost V 5 bases and J 3 bases, with 8 bases left between them. CDR3 nucleotide sequence: TGTGCCAGCTCATCAGGGATCAATCAGCCCCAGCATTTT. It encodes CASSSGINQPQHF.

This chain uses TRBV28 with TRBJ2-7; unclear D gene. The CDR3 is made up of 15 amino acids. The germline V gene encodes CDR1 MDHEN and CDR2 SYDVKM. V was pared by 4 bases and J by 4 bases, with 17 bases between. CDR3 bases: TGTGCCAGCAGTTACACCTTCGACGTCGGGTACGAGCAGTACTTC. The encoded protein is CASSYTFDVGYEQYF. The full variable domain, in which reference TRBV28 and TRBJ2-7 provide the parts outside the CDR3, is DVKVTQSSRYLVKRTGEKVFLECVQDMDHENMFWYRQDPGLGLRLIYFSYDVKMKEKGDIPEGYSVSREKKERFSLILESASTNQTSMYLCASSYTFDVGYEQYFGPGTRLTVT.

V and J are TRBV25-1 and TRBJ1-2, with 7 bases that match TRBD1. With V trimmed by 6 bases and J by 5 bases, 6 bases remained unmatched. Germline CDR1 MGHDK, CDR2 SYGVNS. There are 13 residues in the CDR3. The CDR3 reads CASSTSGGYGYTF. DNA of the CDR3: TGTGCCAGCAGCACCTCAGGGGGGTATGGCTACACCTTC.

This chain uses TRBV9 with TRBJ2-7, with D unclear. V was trimmed by 4 bases and J by 1 base, leaving 9 bases between them. The CDR3 extends over 13 amino acids. CDR1 is SGDLS, CDR2 YYNGEE, per germline. CDR3 DNA sequence: TGTGCCAGCAGCCTAAGTAGTTCCTACGAGCAGTACTTC. Amino acid sequence: CASSLSSSYEQYF.

The gene calls are TRBV19 and TRBJ2-2, with TRBD1 matching 11 bases. Trimming removed 6 bases from V and 4 bases from J; junction bases left unmatched: 4. Germline V gene data show CDR1 as LNHDA and CDR2 as SQIVND (reference sequence). This CDR3 comprises 15 residues. The DNA for the CDR3 is TGTGCCAGTAGGCCGGGACAGGGGGGCACCGGGGAGCTGTTTTTT. Its protein is CASRPGQGGTGELFF.

This clone appeared a few times. The chain recombines TRBV3-1 (or the pseudogene TRBV3-2) with TRBJ1-5; D gene unclear. Trimming removed 0 bases at V and 3 bases at J, with 6 bases between. Germline loops: CDR1 LGHDT, CDR2 YNNKEL (reference sequence). The CDR3 is made up of 14 amino acids. DNA of the CDR3: TGTGCCAGCAGCCAAGATCACACCAATCAGCCCCAGCATTTT. Its protein product is CASSQDHTNQPQHF.

The chain uses TRBV6-5 and TRBJ2-5; 10 nucleotides line up with TRBD1. This CDR3 is built from 15 residues. V lost 10 bases, J lost 5 bases, and 13 bases stayed unmatched. CDR1 MNHEY and CDR2 SVGAGI come from the germline V gene. The CDR3 coding sequence is TGTGCCACACGACCTCAAGACAGGGGGCGTGAGACCCAGTACTTC. Translation: CATRPQDRGRETQYF.

This chain uses TRBV29-1 with TRBJ1-6; perhaps TRBD1 as D (5 bases). The germline CDR1 and CDR2 sequences are SQVTM and ANQGSEA. The CDR3 runs to 16 residues. CDR3 sequence: CNLEVRVPGLNSPLHF. In DNA, the CDR3 is TGCAACCTGGAGGTTCGTGTTCCGGGACTTAATTCACCCCTCCACTTT. The complete variable domain, with remaining parts taken from reference TRBV29-1 and TRBJ1-6, reads SAVISQKPSRDICQRGTSLTIQCQVDSQVTMMFWYRQQPGQSLTLIATANQGSEATYESGFVIDKFPISRPNLTFSTLTVSNMSPEDSSIYLCNLEVRVPGLNSPLHFGNGTRLTVT.

The chain uses TRBV7-2 and TRBJ2-3; 16 bases fit TRBD2. V lost 5 bases to trimming and J lost 4 bases; unmatched junction nucleotides: 12. The CDR3 totals 19 residues. Per germline, CDR1 SGHTA and CDR2 FQGNSA. As DNA, the CDR3 is TGTGCCAGCAGCCCCCCTTGGGGGACTAGCGGGAGGGCCCCAGATACGCAGTATTTT. This gives the protein CASSPPWGTSGRAPDTQYF.

V is TRBV10-3 and J is TRBJ2-5; D is perhaps TRBD1 (5 bases). The germline V gene encodes CDR1 ENHRY and CDR2 SYGVKD. Trimming took 6 bases from V and 5 from J, leaving 19 bases between them. The CDR3 consists of 15 residues. Here the CDR3 DNA reads TGTGCCATCAGCCCGACAGCCCAGCCTCAGGAGACCCAGTACTTC. Protein product: CAISPTAQPQETQYF.

This clone was observed once. This sequence joins TRBV6-5 and TRBJ1-1; a possible D gene is TRBD1 (5 bases). Germline V CDR1 and CDR2: MNHEY, SVGAGI. V lost 10 bases, J lost 5 bases, and 17 bases lay in between. CDR3 length: 13 residues. The CDR3 protein is CATHVSGETEAFF. The CDR3 DNA follows: TGTGCCACTCACGTTTCGGGGGAAACTGAAGCTTTCTTT.

In its sample, this clone was seen a few times. This rearrangement joins TRBV19 to TRBJ1-1, with 7 bases that match TRBD1. With 6 bases clipped from V and 3 bases from J, the junction kept 1 base outside the gene matches. Looked up from germline, CDR1 is LNHDA and CDR2 is SQIVND (reference sequence). This CDR3 spans 12 amino acids. CDR3 DNA: TGTGCCAGTAGAGGACAGGACACTGAAGCTTTCTTT. Amino acid sequence: CASRGQDTEAFF. The full variable domain, with the rest looked up from reference TRBV19 and TRBJ1-1, is DGGITQSPKYLFRKEGQNVTLSCEQNLNHDAMYWYRQDPGQGLRLIYYSQIVNDFQKGDIAEGYSVSREKKESFPLTVTSAQKNPTAFYLCASRGQDTEAFFGQGTRLTVV.

The V and J genes are TRBV30 and TRBJ1-2; D is perhaps TRBD1 (6 bases). Germline V gene data show CDR1 as GTSNPN and CDR2 as SVGIG (reference sequence). The CDR3 spans 14 residues. Trimming removed 7 bases from V and 2 bases from J, with 17 bases in between. The CDR3 loop reads CASLTGLTNYGYTF. The CDR3 DNA is TGTGCCTCGCTAACAGGGTTGACAAACTATGGCTACACCTTC.

The rearrangement joins TRBV2 to TRBJ2-4; D perhaps matches TRBD1 (5 bases). V shed 4 bases and J shed 9 bases, with 13 bases lying between them. CDR1 and CDR2 (germline): SNHLY, FYNNEI. CDR3 length equals 13 residues. The CDR3 region is CASSVGQGGIQYF. Here the CDR3 DNA reads TGTGCCAGCAGTGTAGGGCAGGGTGGCATTCAGTACTTC.